A selection of T cell receptor beta chains follows, all from one sample in a study of control samples from healthy donors and cancer patients. Profiled with immunoSEQ multiplex PCR; TCRdb holds only in-frame clones, not every one. The sample records 130,000 or so clones, just under 95% being singletons. Input material: blood. The receptor set was obtained from a young man in good health. The CDR3 runs from the conserved cysteine through the conserved F or W. The D gene is left open where the match is weak. Size is omitted from some rows. Given values are once, few, many or a class for expanded clones.

CDR3 length: 14
J gene: TRBJ2-3
D gene: NA
V gene: TRBV4-1
clone size: NA
CDR3 protein: CASSQEGSRVRQYF
CDR3 DNA: TGCGCCAGCAGCCAAGAGGGGTCGAGGGTGAGGCAGTATTTT

CDR3 length: 15
J gene: TRBJ1-3
D gene: NA
V gene: TRBV18
clone size: NA
CDR3 protein: CASSPPGSSGNTIYF
CDR3 DNA: TGTGCCAGCTCACCACCAGGGAGCTCTGGAAACACCATATATTTT

CDR3 length: 15
J gene: TRBJ1-5
D gene: NA
V gene: TRBV1
clone size: few
CDR3 protein: CTSRRRHRGNQPQHF
CDR3 DNA: TGCACCAGCAGACGTCGTCACAGGGGCAATCAGCCCCAGCATTTT

CDR3 length: 13
J gene: TRBJ2-1
D gene: TRBD1
V gene: TRBV15
clone size: NA
CDR3 protein: CATSQGAYNEQFF
CDR3 DNA: TGTGCCACCAGCCAGGGGGCGTACAATGAGCAGTTCTTC

CDR3 length: 15
J gene: TRBJ2-2
D gene: TRBD2
V gene: TRBV6-5
clone size: once
CDR3 protein: CASSIGLAGAGELFF
CDR3 DNA: TGTGCCAGCAGTATTGGACTAGCGGGGGCCGGGGAGCTGTTTTTT

CDR3 length: 15
J gene: TRBJ2-5
D gene: NA
V gene: TRBV11-2
clone size: NA
CDR3 protein: CASSNALGFQETQYF
CDR3 DNA: TGTGCCAGCAGCAACGCCCTAGGTTTCCAAGAGACCCAGTACTTC

CDR3 length: 15
J gene: TRBJ1-2
D gene: NA
V gene: TRBV11-2
clone size: NA
CDR3 protein: CASSSRDAGAGSYTF
CDR3 DNA: TGTGCCAGCAGCTCACGGGACGCGGGGGCTGGTAGCTACACCTTC

CDR3 length: 15
J gene: TRBJ2-1
D gene: TRBD2
V gene: TRBV13
clone size: NA
CDR3 protein: CASSLPSGGGNEQFF
CDR3 DNA: TGTGCCAGCAGCCTCCCCAGCGGGGGGGGGAATGAGCAGTTCTTC

CDR3 length: 18
J gene: TRBJ2-6
D gene: NA
V gene: TRBV5-4
clone size: NA
CDR3 protein: CASSSLTGRASGANVLTF
CDR3 DNA: TGTGCCAGCAGCTCTCTGACAGGGAGGGCCTCTGGGGCCAACGTCCTGACTTTC

CDR3 length: 14
J gene: TRBJ1-3
D gene: NA
V gene: TRBV6-1
clone size: NA
CDR3 protein: CASSEVGLGNTIYF
CDR3 DNA: TGTGCCAGCAGTGAAGTAGGGCTCGGAAACACCATATATTTT

CDR3 length: 14
J gene: TRBJ2-3
D gene: NA
V gene: TRBV19
clone size: NA
CDR3 protein: CASSIRIHTDTQYF
CDR3 DNA: TGTGCCAGTAGTATTCGAATCCACACAGATACGCAGTATTTT

CDR3 length: 17
J gene: TRBJ2-3
D gene: NA
V gene: TRBV4-1
clone size: NA
CDR3 protein: CASSQVLLGLSTDTQYF
CDR3 DNA: TGCGCCAGCAGCCAAGTCTTACTCGGGCTTAGCACAGATACGCAGTATTTT

CDR3 length: 11
J gene: TRBJ1-3
D gene: NA
V gene: TRBV7-2
clone size: NA
CDR3 protein: CASHLGNTIYF
CDR3 DNA: TGTGCCAGCCACTTAGGGAACACCATATATTTT

CDR3 length: 15
J gene: TRBJ2-1
D gene: NA
V gene: TRBV11-2
clone size: few
CDR3 protein: CASSLDRQTYNEQFF
CDR3 DNA: TGTGCCAGCAGCTTAGACAGACAAACCTACAATGAGCAGTTCTTC

CDR3 length: 14
J gene: TRBJ1-1
D gene: NA
V gene: TRBV19
clone size: NA
CDR3 protein: CASGPRGLNTEAFF
CDR3 DNA: TGTGCCAGCGGCCCCAGGGGCCTGAACACTGAAGCTTTCTTT

CDR3 length: 15
J gene: TRBJ2-7
D gene: NA
V gene: TRBV4-1
clone size: NA
CDR3 protein: CASSQSSSRSYEQYF
CDR3 DNA: TGCGCCAGCAGCCAATCTTCCAGTAGATCCTACGAGCAGTACTTC

CDR3 length: 12
J gene: TRBJ2-7
D gene: NA
V gene: TRBV5-4
clone size: few
CDR3 protein: CASSLTGYEQYF
CDR3 DNA: TGTGCCAGCAGCTTGACAGGTTACGAGCAGTACTTC

CDR3 length: 16
J gene: TRBJ2-3
D gene: TRBD1
V gene: TRBV19
clone size: NA
CDR3 protein: CASSTRTGGGTDTQYF
CDR3 DNA: TGTGCCAGTAGTACCCGGACAGGGGGTGGCACAGATACGCAGTATTTT

CDR3 length: 15
J gene: TRBJ2-5
D gene: NA
V gene: TRBV9
clone size: once
CDR3 protein: CASSVAGGSYETQYF
CDR3 DNA: TGTGCCAGCAGCGTAGCTGGTGGTTCATACGAGACCCAGTACTTC

CDR3 length: 14
J gene: TRBJ2-1
D gene: NA
V gene: TRBV2
clone size: NA
CDR3 protein: CASGGGGRLHLRFF
CDR3 DNA: TGTGCCAGCGGGGGAGGGGGCCGTTTGCACCTCCGGTTCTTC

CDR3 length: 14
J gene: TRBJ1-5
D gene: NA
V gene: TRBV19
clone size: few
CDR3 protein: CATSGQLSNQPQHF
CDR3 DNA: TGTGCCACATCCGGACAGCTTAGCAATCAGCCCCAGCATTTT

CDR3 length: 14
J gene: TRBJ1-6
D gene: TRBD1
V gene: TRBV25-1
clone size: once
CDR3 protein: CASSARQGISPLHF
CDR3 DNA: TGTGCCAGCAGTGCTCGACAGGGGATTTCACCCCTCCACTTT

CDR3 length: 12
J gene: TRBJ1-1
D gene: NA
V gene: TRBV29-1
clone size: NA
CDR3 protein: CSVESLNTEAFF
CDR3 DNA: TGCAGCGTTGAAAGTCTCAACACTGAAGCTTTCTTT

CDR3 length: 16
J gene: TRBJ2-7
D gene: NA
V gene: TRBV6-1
clone size: NA
CDR3 protein: CASSVRTGRLAYEQYF
CDR3 DNA: TGTGCCAGCAGTGTCCGAACAGGTCGATTGGCCTACGAGCAGTACTTC

CDR3 length: 14
J gene: TRBJ2-7
D gene: NA
V gene: TRBV4-1
clone size: NA
CDR3 protein: CASSQDSPGGEQYF
CDR3 DNA: TGCGCCAGCAGCCAAGACAGTCCCGGGGGCGAGCAGTACTTC

CDR3 length: 12
J gene: TRBJ1-1
D gene: NA
V gene: TRBV14
clone size: NA
CDR3 protein: CASSPGGTEAFF
CDR3 DNA: TGTGCCAGCAGCCCTGGGGGCACTGAAGCTTTCTTT

CDR3 length: 15
J gene: TRBJ2-3
D gene: TRBD2
V gene: TRBV6-6
clone size: NA
CDR3 protein: CASSYLAGGTDTQYF
CDR3 DNA: TGTGCCAGCAGTTACCTAGCGGGGGGCACAGATACGCAGTATTTT

CDR3 length: 17
J gene: TRBJ2-3
D gene: NA
V gene: TRBV6-2/TRBV6-3
clone size: NA
CDR3 protein: CASSSTVTRRITDTQYF
CDR3 DNA: TGTGCCAGCAGTTCAACTGTGACTAGGCGGATCACAGATACGCAGTATTTT

CDR3 length: 13
J gene: TRBJ1-2
D gene: NA
V gene: TRBV7-9
clone size: NA
CDR3 protein: CASSRPGPYGYTF
CDR3 DNA: TGTGCCAGCAGTCGGCCCGGGCCTTATGGCTACACCTTC

CDR3 length: 16
J gene: TRBJ1-3
D gene: TRBD1
V gene: TRBV9
clone size: once
CDR3 protein: CASSVPPDRAGNTIYF
CDR3 DNA: TGTGCCAGCAGCGTACCTCCGGACAGGGCTGGAAACACCATATATTTT

CDR3 length: 18
J gene: TRBJ1-1
D gene: TRBD1
V gene: TRBV19
clone size: NA
CDR3 protein: CASSIRDRDYYMNTEAFF
CDR3 DNA: TGTGCCAGTAGTATTAGGGACAGGGACTATTACATGAACACTGAAGCTTTCTTT

CDR3 length: 15
J gene: TRBJ2-2
D gene: TRBD2
V gene: TRBV10-3
clone size: NA
CDR3 protein: CAIKAGGPETGELFF
CDR3 DNA: TGTGCCATCAAAGCGGGGGGGCCCGAGACCGGGGAGCTGTTTTTT

CDR3 length: 15
J gene: TRBJ2-6
D gene: NA
V gene: TRBV7-3
clone size: NA
CDR3 protein: CASSLWGSGANVLTF
CDR3 DNA: TGTGCCAGCAGCTTATGGGGATCTGGGGCCAACGTCCTGACTTTC

CDR3 length: 15
J gene: TRBJ1-5
D gene: TRBD1
V gene: TRBV3-1/TRBV3-2
clone size: NA
CDR3 protein: CASSHGTGENQPQHF
CDR3 DNA: TGTGCCAGCAGCCATGGGACAGGGGAAAATCAGCCCCAGCATTTT

CDR3 length: 14
J gene: TRBJ1-1
D gene: TRBD1
V gene: TRBV5-4
clone size: NA
CDR3 protein: CASRRAGTGPEAFF
CDR3 DNA: TGTGCCAGCAGGAGGGCCGGGACAGGGCCTGAAGCTTTCTTT

CDR3 length: 14
J gene: TRBJ2-3
D gene: TRBD1
V gene: TRBV30
clone size: NA
CDR3 protein: CAWRSRGTTDTQYF
CDR3 DNA: TGTGCCTGGAGGAGCAGGGGGACCACAGATACGCAGTATTTT

CDR3 length: 15
J gene: TRBJ1-4
D gene: NA
V gene: TRBV30
clone size: NA
CDR3 protein: CAWSTRQTVNEKLFF
CDR3 DNA: TGTGCCTGGAGCACCCGACAGACCGTTAATGAAAAACTGTTTTTT

CDR3 length: 13
J gene: TRBJ1-2
D gene: NA
V gene: TRBV5-1
clone size: few
CDR3 protein: CASSLVGRSGYTF
CDR3 DNA: TGCGCCAGCAGCTTGGTCGGTAGGAGTGGCTACACCTTC

CDR3 length: 15
J gene: TRBJ1-5
D gene: NA
V gene: TRBV28
clone size: NA
CDR3 protein: CASSPRGGFNQPQHF
CDR3 DNA: TGTGCCAGCAGCCCCCGTGGGGGGTTTAATCAGCCCCAGCATTTT

CDR3 length: 14
J gene: TRBJ2-7
D gene: NA
V gene: TRBV6-1
clone size: NA
CDR3 protein: CASSERQGSYEQYF
CDR3 DNA: TGTGCCAGCAGTGAACGCCAGGGGAGTTACGAGCAGTACTTC